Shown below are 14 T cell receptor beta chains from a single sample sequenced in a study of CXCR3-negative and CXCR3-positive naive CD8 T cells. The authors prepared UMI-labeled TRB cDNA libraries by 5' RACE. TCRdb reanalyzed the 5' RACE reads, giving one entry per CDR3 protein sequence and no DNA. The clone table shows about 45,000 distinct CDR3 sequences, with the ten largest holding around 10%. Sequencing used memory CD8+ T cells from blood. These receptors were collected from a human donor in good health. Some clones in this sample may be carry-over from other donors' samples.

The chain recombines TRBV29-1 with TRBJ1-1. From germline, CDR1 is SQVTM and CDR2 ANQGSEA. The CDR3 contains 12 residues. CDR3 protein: CSVEKGITEAFF.

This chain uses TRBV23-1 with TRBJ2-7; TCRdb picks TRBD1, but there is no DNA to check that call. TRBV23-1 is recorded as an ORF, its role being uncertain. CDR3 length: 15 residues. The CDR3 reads CASTPGQGSSYEQYF.

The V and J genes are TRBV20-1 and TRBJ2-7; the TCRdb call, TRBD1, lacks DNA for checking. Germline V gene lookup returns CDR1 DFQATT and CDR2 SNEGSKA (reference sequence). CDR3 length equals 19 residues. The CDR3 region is CSASSGGGVSGRISYEQYF.

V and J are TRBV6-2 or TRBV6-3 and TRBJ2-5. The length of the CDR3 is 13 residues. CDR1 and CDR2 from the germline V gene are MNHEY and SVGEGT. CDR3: CASSYQYQETQYF.

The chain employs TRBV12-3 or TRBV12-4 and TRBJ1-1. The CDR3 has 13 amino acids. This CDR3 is CASSKSFEPEAFF.

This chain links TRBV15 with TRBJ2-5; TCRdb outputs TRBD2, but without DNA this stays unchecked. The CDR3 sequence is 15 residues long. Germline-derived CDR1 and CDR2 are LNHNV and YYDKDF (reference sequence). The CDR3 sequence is CATSSSRLLVETQYF.

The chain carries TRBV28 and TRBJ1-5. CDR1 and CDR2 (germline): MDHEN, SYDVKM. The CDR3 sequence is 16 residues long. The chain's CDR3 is CASSLRLETDGQPQHF.

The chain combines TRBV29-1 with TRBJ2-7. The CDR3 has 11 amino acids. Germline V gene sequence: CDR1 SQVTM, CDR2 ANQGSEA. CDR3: CSVVVLYEQYF.

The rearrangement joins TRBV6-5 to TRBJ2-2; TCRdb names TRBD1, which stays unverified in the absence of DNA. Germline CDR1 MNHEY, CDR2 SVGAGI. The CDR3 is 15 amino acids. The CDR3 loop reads CASRYRGLDTGELFF.

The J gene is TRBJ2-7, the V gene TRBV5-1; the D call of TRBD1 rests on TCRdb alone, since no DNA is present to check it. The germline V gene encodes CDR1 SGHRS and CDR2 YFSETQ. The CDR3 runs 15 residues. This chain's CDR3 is CASSVSGQGLNEQYF.

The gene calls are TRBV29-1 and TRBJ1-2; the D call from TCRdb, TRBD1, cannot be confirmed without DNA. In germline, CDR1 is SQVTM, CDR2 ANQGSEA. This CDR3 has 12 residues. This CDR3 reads CSVPGTKDGYTF.

The CDR3 sequence is CASRHHAGLSTDTQYF. The gene calls are TRBV7-8 and TRBJ2-3; with no DNA, the TCRdb D assignment of TRBD2 cannot be verified. Germline V CDR1 and CDR2: SGHVS, FQNEAQ. The CDR3 is made up of 16 amino acids. Complete variable domain (other parts from reference TRBV7-8 and TRBJ2-3): GAGVSQSPRYKVAKRGQDVALRCDPISGHVSLFWYQQALGQGPEFLTYFQNEAQLDKSGLPSDRFFAERPEGSVSTLKIQRTQQEDSAVYLCASRHHAGLSTDTQYFGPGTRLTVL.

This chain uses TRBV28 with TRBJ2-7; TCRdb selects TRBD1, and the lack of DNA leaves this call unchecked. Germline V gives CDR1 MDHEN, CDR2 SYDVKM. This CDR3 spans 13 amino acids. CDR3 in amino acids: CASSWAGLGEQYF.

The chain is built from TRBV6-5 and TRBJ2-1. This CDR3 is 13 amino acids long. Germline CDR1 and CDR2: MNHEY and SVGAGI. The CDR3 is CASSYSPMSEQFF.